A selection of T cell receptor beta chains follows, all from one sample in a study of OX40 agonist ivuxolimab in advanced cancers. Sequencing used immunoSEQ multiplex PCR; TCRdb keeps in-frame clones, though not all of them. The repertoire holds tens of thousands of clones, with 75% to 90% as singletons. Sample: CD4+ or CD8+ T cells sorted from blood, taken in a trial of the OX40 agonist ivuxolimab. The receptor set was obtained from an adult with an advanced solid tumor such as melanoma, head and neck, liver or kidney cancer. CDR3s include the opening cysteine and the closing phenylalanine or tryptophan. A D gene is named only where the DNA matches it firmly. Rows may omit the clone size; those that give it use once, few, many or a size class.

J | D | size | V | DNA | CDR3
TRBJ2-1 | TRBD2 | - | TRBV5-1 | TGCGCCAGCAGCTTTTCGCGGGGGGCAGGGGAGCAGTTCTTC | CASSFSRGAGEQFF
TRBJ2-5 | - | few | TRBV28 | TGTGCCAGCAGTTTAGAGACCCAGTACTTC | CASSLETQYF
TRBJ2-1 | - | - | TRBV9 | TGTGCCAGCAGCGTCCAGACCGGATCCAATGAGCAGTTCTTC | CASSVQTGSNEQFF
TRBJ1-2 | TRBD1 | once | TRBV6-5 | TGTGCCAGCAGGTGGGACAGGGGCAACTATGGCTACACCTTC | CASRWDRGNYGYTF
TRBJ1-6 | - | - | TRBV5-1 | TGCGCCAGCAGCTTGGCTCAGACTAATTCACCCCTCCACTTT | CASSLAQTNSPLHF
TRBJ2-5 | TRBD1 | - | TRBV5-6 | TGTGCCAGCAGCTCCAGGGGGCTGGAGGAGACCCAGTACTTC | CASSSRGLEETQYF
TRBJ2-3 | TRBD2 | once | TRBV4-2 | TGTGCCAGCAGCCAACCACGGGGGGGCGGTGGGGCAGATACGCAGTATTTT | CASSQPRGGGGADTQYF
TRBJ1-2 | - | - | TRBV2 | TGTGCCAGCAGTGAAGAGGAGAGGACGGGCGGCTACACCTTC | CASSEEERTGGYTF
TRBJ1-4 | - | - | TRBV5-4 | TGTGCCAGCAGCTTGGACCGAGACAGCACAACTAATGAAAAACTGTTTTTT | CASSLDRDSTTNEKLFF
TRBJ1-6 | - | - | TRBV5-1 | TGCGCCAGCAGCTTCGCGCGTAGCTCCTATAATTCACCCCTCCACTTT | CASSFARSSYNSPLHF
TRBJ2-3 | - | - | TRBV5-3 | TGTGCCAGAAAAGGTCTCTACGCAGATACGCAGTATTTT | CARKGLYADTQYF
TRBJ2-3 | - | - | TRBV9 | TGTGCCAGCAGCGTAGCCCCTTTTGGGGGCACAGATACGCAGTATTTT | CASSVAPFGGTDTQYF
TRBJ2-6 | TRBD1 | - | TRBV19 | TGTGCCAGTAGTTTCTCCGGGACAGGGAGCTCTGGGGCCAACGTCCTGACTTTC | CASSFSGTGSSGANVLTF
TRBJ2-2 | TRBD1 | - | TRBV4-1 | TGCGCCAGCAGCCAAGTTCCAGGGGGCAGGGCCGGGGAGCTGTTTTTT | CASSQVPGGRAGELFF
TRBJ2-5 | - | - | TRBV5-6 | TGTGCCAGCAGCTTGCGGAATGGGGAGACCCAGTACTTC | CASSLRNGETQYF
TRBJ2-7 | - | - | TRBV5-4 | TGTGCCAGCAGCTTGGGTACGCCTGGGTACGAGCAGTACTTC | CASSLGTPGYEQYF